This T cell receptor (beta chain) was sequenced for a study of blood T cell repertoires in COVID-19. Individuals aged 18 to 89 years were recruited from 24 US areas. Among Cohort 3 donors, those recovered had two negative PCRs, clearance, or symptom resolution. Profiled with immunoSEQ multiplex PCR; TCRdb holds only in-frame clones, not every one. The table includes just under 250,000 clones, more than 85% detected once. The CDR3 consists of 14 residues. Germline V gene lookup returns CDR1 MDHEN and CDR2 SYDVKM. The germline V and J ends were trimmed by 3 bases and 4 bases, with 12 bases remaining between them.

The sequence was obtained from a woman aged 25-40 years who had recovered from COVID-19. The material sequenced was PBMCs or T cells enriched from blood (not recorded which). The V and J genes are TRBV28 and TRBJ1-2; D perhaps matches TRBD1 (5 bases). This chain's CDR3 is CASSFVAGPYGYTF. CDR3 nucleotide sequence: TGTGCCAGCAGTTTTGTCGCAGGGCCCTATGGCTACACCTTC.